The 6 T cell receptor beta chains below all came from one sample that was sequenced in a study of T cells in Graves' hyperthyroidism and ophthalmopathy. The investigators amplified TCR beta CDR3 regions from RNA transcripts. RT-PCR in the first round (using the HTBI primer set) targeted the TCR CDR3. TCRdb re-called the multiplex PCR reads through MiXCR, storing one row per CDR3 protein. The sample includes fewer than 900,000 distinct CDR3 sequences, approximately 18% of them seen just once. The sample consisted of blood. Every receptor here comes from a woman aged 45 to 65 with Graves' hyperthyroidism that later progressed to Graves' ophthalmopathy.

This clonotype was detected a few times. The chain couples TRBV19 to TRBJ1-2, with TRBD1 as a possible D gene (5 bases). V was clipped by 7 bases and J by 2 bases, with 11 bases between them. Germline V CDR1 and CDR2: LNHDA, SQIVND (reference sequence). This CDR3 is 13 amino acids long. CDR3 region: CASTPGPNYGYTF. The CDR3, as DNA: TGTGCCAGTACCCCGGGACCGAACTATGGCTACACCTTC.

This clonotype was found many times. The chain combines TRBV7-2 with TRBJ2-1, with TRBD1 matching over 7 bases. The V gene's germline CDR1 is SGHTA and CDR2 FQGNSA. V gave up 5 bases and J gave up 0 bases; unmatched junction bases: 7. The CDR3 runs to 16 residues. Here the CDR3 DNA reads TGTGCCAGCAGCCTCGACAGGGCTAGCTCCTACAATGAGCAGTTCTTC. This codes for CASSLDRASSYNEQFF.

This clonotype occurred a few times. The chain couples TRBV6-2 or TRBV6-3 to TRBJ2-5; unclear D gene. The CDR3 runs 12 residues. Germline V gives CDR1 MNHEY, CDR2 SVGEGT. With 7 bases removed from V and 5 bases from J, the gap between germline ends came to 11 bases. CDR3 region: CASTRPGETQYF. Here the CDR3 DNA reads TGTGCCAGCACCCGCCCCGGGGAGACCCAGTACTTC.

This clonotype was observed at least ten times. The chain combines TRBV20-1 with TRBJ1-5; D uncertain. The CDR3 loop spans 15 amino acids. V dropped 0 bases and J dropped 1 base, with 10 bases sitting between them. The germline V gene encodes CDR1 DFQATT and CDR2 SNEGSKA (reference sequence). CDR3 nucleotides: TGCAGTGCTAGAGATGCGGGATCGAGCAATCAGCCCCAGCATTTT. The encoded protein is CSARDAGSSNQPQHF.

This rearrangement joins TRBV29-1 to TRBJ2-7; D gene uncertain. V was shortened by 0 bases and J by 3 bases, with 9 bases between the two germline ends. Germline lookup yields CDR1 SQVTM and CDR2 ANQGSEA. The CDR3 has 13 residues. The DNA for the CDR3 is TGCAGCGTTGAAGATTTACAGAGCTACGAGCAGTACTTC. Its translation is CSVEDLQSYEQYF.

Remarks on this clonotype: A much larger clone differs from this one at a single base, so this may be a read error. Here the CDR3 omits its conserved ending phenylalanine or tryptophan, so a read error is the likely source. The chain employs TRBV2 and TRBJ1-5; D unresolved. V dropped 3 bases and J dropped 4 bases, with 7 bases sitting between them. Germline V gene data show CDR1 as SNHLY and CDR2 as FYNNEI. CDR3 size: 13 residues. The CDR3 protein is CASSDMKNQPQHL. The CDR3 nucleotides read TGTGCCAGCAGTGATATGAAAAATCAGCCCCAGCATCTT.